Listed here are 6 T cell receptor beta chains from one sample, sequenced in a study of blood T cell repertoires in COVID-19. Assay: immunoSEQ multiplex PCR; the TCRdb copy retains only in-frame clones and omits some. The table records a few hundred thousand clones, 80% to 90% of them present only once. Sequenced: PBMCs or T cells enriched from blood (not recorded which). The receptors stem from a woman aged 45-65 years who had recovered from COVID-19.

The chain has TRBV29-1 and TRBJ1-4, with TRBD1 identical over 10 bases. Looked up from germline, CDR1 is SQVTM and CDR2 is ANQGSEA. V shed 6 bases and J 0 bases; nucleotides not matched to a gene: 4. The CDR3 consists of 15 residues. The CDR3 region is CSVPGQGTTNEKLFF. The CDR3 region has the DNA TGCAGCGTCCCGGGACAGGGGACAACTAATGAAAAACTGTTTTTT.

This clone was detected a few times. The V and J genes are TRBV30 and TRBJ2-7; D remains ambiguous. The CDR3 sequence is 11 residues long. Between the trimmed V and J ends, which lost 0 bases and 7 bases, there was a span of 7 bases. Germline V lookup: CDR1 GTSNPN, CDR2 SVGIG (reference sequence). CDR3 sequence (DNA): TGTGCCTGGAGTGTATCCCTGGAGCAGTACTTC. It yields the protein CAWSVSLEQYF.

V usage is TRBV7-9 and J usage is TRBJ2-1; 7 nucleotides align to TRBD1. The CDR3 covers 16 residues. Germline V gene sequence: CDR1 SEHNR, CDR2 FQNEAQ (reference sequence). Trimming cost V 1 base and J 2 bases; bases outside gene matches: 5. The CDR3 sequence: CASSLGRTGPYNEQFF. Written as DNA, the CDR3 is TGTGCCAGCAGCTTAGGAAGGACAGGTCCCTACAATGAGCAGTTCTTC.

V usage is TRBV18 and J usage is TRBJ1-1, with 9 bases lining up with TRBD1. The CDR3 runs 14 residues. V was clipped by 4 bases and J by 7 bases; unmatched bases: 7. The germline V gene encodes CDR1 KGHSH and CDR2 LQKENI. The CDR3 DNA reads TGTGCCAGCTCACAATTACAGGGGGCGGGTGAAGCTTTCTTT. It encodes CASSQLQGAGEAFF.

The chain recombines TRBV3-1 (or the pseudogene TRBV3-2) with TRBJ2-1; D gene ambiguous. V dropped 3 bases and J dropped 8 bases, with 8 bases sitting between them. Germline CDR1 and CDR2: LGHDT and YNNKEL (reference sequence). The CDR3 has 12 amino acids. This CDR3 is CASSQVAHEQFF. CDR3 coding DNA: TGTGCCAGCAGCCAGGTAGCCCATGAGCAGTTCTTC.

This chain links TRBV6-4 with TRBJ2-3; 12 bases match TRBD2. Germline assignment: CDR1 MRHNA and CDR2 SNTAGT. The CDR3 is 15 amino acids. With 6 bases clipped from V and 5 bases from J, the junction kept 6 bases outside the gene matches. The DNA of the CDR3 is TGTGCCAGCAGCACTAGCGGGGGGTTATTAGATACGCAGTATTTT. Its protein product is CASSTSGGLLDTQYF.